Each of the 23 T cell receptor beta chains below was sequenced from the same sample in a study of vaccination and CD4 T cells after COVID-19. Indicated treatment: roughly nine-day PBMC culture with coronavirus spike peptide pools or control peptides (ViraFEST assay). Ahead of the COVID-19 pandemic (2011-2018), the CD4+ T cells of the unexposed donor were collected. No antigen is known for these receptors. Researchers used the Oncomine TCR Beta short-read assay to sequence DNA from cultured CD4+ T cells. TCRdb independently ran MiXCR on the PCR reads; one entry per CDR3 protein. The data show thousands of distinct CDR3 sequences, approximately 40% seen once. Sequences were obtained from CD4+ T cells from blood, cultured in vitro. Receptors were obtained from a human donor in good health.

This clonotype has just a few counts. J is TRBJ1-6 and V is TRBV23-1; D unclear. TRBV23-1 is recorded as an ORF, its role being uncertain. The CDR3 contains 15 residues. V was clipped by 4 bases and J by 6 bases, with 13 bases between them. Here the CDR3 DNA reads TGCGCCAGCAGTCGATGCTCGCAGGCTAATTCACCCCTCCACTTT. Translating gives CASSRCSQANSPLHF.

The chain joins TRBV20-1 to TRBJ2-2; 7 bases map to TRBD2. The CDR3 is 14 residues long. Germline CDR1 reads DFQATT; CDR2 reads SNEGSKA (reference sequence). Trimming removed 8 bases from V and 4 bases from J; junction bases left unmatched: 10. CDR3 sequence reads: CSLRQRGGTGELFF. CDR3 sequence (DNA): TGCAGTCTGAGACAGCGGGGAGGCACCGGGGAGCTGTTTTTT.

This clonotype was counted only a few times. This chain connects TRBV11-2 to TRBJ2-3, with TRBD1 matching over 7 bases. The CDR3 contains 15 residues. J gave up 0 bases and V 4 bases, and 4 bases lay outside the gene matches. Per germline, CDR1 SGHAT and CDR2 FQNNGV. The CDR3 sequence: CASSSGTVSTDTQYF. CDR3 DNA sequence: TGTGCCAGCAGCTCCGGGACAGTTAGCACAGATACGCAGTATTTT.

This sequence joins TRBV6-1 and TRBJ1-1; 7 bases align to TRBD1. The V gene's germline CDR1 is MNHNS and CDR2 SASEGT. V lost 10 bases and J lost 4; bases outside the gene matches: 12. The CDR3 spans 14 residues. The DNA of the CDR3 is TGTGCCACCCATCCACAGGGGATGAGCACTGAAGCTTTCTTT. The encoded protein is CATHPQGMSTEAFF.

J is TRBJ1-1 and V is TRBV5-1, with a tentative D call TRBD1 (6 bases). Germline V lookup: CDR1 SGHRS, CDR2 YFSETQ. V was shortened by 4 bases and J by 6 bases, with 19 bases between the two germline ends. The CDR3 sequence is 15 residues long. CDR3 nucleotides: TGCGCCAGCAGCACAGAGACAGGCCGGGAGTCTGAAGCTTTCTTT. Translating it yields CASSTETGRESEAFF.

The genes are TRBV3-1 and TRBJ1-5; D is perhaps TRBD1 (6 bases). The length of the CDR3 is 15 residues. Trimming removed 4 bases at V and 3 bases at J, with 13 bases between. Per the germline V gene, CDR1 is LGHDT and CDR2 is YNNKEL (reference sequence). This chain's CDR3 is CASSRGAGNNQPQHF. Written as DNA, the CDR3 is TGTGCCAGCAGCCGGGGGGCAGGCAACAATCAGCCCCAGCATTTT.

This chain links TRBV10-3 with TRBJ2-1; the match to TRBD1 covers 7 bases. V was clipped by 3 bases and J by 7 bases; unmatched bases: 12. The CDR3 length is 16 residues. Per germline, CDR1 ENHRY and CDR2 SYGVKD. In DNA, the CDR3 is TGTGCCATCAGTGATCCCAGGGGGACAATTGGAAATGAGCAGTTCTTC. Translating gives CAISDPRGTIGNEQFF.

The sample holds a few counts of this clonotype. This chain joins TRBV7-9 and TRBJ2-1; TRBD2 is a possible D gene (6 bases). Germline CDR1 reads SEHNR; CDR2 reads FQNEAQ (reference sequence). V dropped 5 bases and J dropped 10 bases, with 15 bases sitting between them. The CDR3 is made up of 13 amino acids. The CDR3 region is CASSEGSGREQFF. The DNA of the CDR3 is TGTGCCAGCAGCGAGGGGTCTGGGAGGGAGCAGTTCTTC.

This chain joins TRBV6-5 and TRBJ1-2, with a tentative D call TRBD1 (6 bases). The CDR3 spans 14 residues. Germline assignment: CDR1 MNHEY and CDR2 SVGAGI. Trimming removed 4 bases at V and 8 bases at J, with 17 bases between. Here the CDR3 reads CASSWSQGENGYTF. The CDR3 nucleotides are TGTGCCAGCAGTTGGTCACAGGGAGAGAACGGCTACACCTTC.

This clonotype appeared a few times. The V call is TRBV20-1, the J call TRBJ1-2, with D hard to call. The ends were cut back, 0 bases at V and 4 bases at J, with 12 bases in the middle. Per the germline V gene, CDR1 is DFQATT and CDR2 is SNEGSKA (reference sequence). The CDR3 has 14 amino acids. CDR3 DNA: TGCAGTGCTAGAGATGGTGGTACCCGCTATGGCTACACCTTC. It encodes CSARDGGTRYGYTF.

The chain uses TRBV27 and TRBJ2-7; maybe TRBD1 (6 bases). Per germline, CDR1 MNHEY and CDR2 SMNVEV (reference sequence). Trimming cost V 6 bases and J 4 bases, with 13 bases left between them. The CDR3 length is 13 residues. The chain's CDR3 is CASRAQGSYEQYF. CDR3 in DNA: TGTGCCAGCAGGGCCCAGGGGAGTTACGAGCAGTACTTC.

The chain couples TRBV6-5 to TRBJ1-1; TRBD1 matches 11 bases. The CDR3 covers 16 residues. The ends lost 0 bases at V and 10 bases at J; junction bases unmatched: 10. CDR1 is MNHEY, CDR2 SVGAGI, per germline. The DNA for the CDR3 is TGTGCCAGCAGTTACTCCGCGGGACAGGGGGTTATCGGAGCTTTCTTT. It is translated as CASSYSAGQGVIGAFF.

The CDR3 DNA follows: TGTGCCAGCAGCTTAGTAGCGGGACAGGGGGCAGGAGGCTACACCTTC. Amino acids: CASSLVAGQGAGGYTF. The chain uses TRBV7-2 and TRBJ1-2; 12 positions match TRBD1. J lost 8 bases, V lost 1 base, and 8 bases had no gene match. CDR3 length: 16 residues. Germline-derived CDR1 and CDR2 are SGHTA and FQGNSA.

The table lists this clonotype with a few counts. The chain carries TRBV6-2 or TRBV6-3 and TRBJ1-1; no definite D call. The CDR3 has 13 amino acids. Trimming cost V 2 bases and J 1 base, with 5 bases left between them. Germline CDR1 is MNHEY and CDR2 is SVGEGT. CDR3 coding DNA: TGTGCCAGCAGTTACGTATGGAACACTGAAGCTTTCTTT. Encoded protein: CASSYVWNTEAFF.

This clonotype was counted once. The chain uses TRBV25-1 and TRBJ1-5; no reliable D call. V was pared by 2 bases and J by 5 bases, with 13 bases between. The CDR3 sequence is 15 residues long. The germline V gene encodes CDR1 MGHDK and CDR2 SYGVNS. The chain's CDR3 is CASSEPGRWDQPQHF. DNA for the CDR3: TGTGCCAGCAGTGAACCCGGACGGTGGGATCAGCCCCAGCATTTT.

The CDR3 coding sequence is TGTGCTAGTGGTTTGTGGTTCGGGGCAGGTGGGTTGGAGACCCAGTACTTC. Protein product: CASGLWFGAGGLETQYF. This rearrangement joins TRBV12-5 to TRBJ2-5, with D possibly called TRBD1 or TRBD2 (5 bases each). The CDR3 sequence is 17 residues long. Deletions cut 2 bases from V and 5 bases from J, with 21 bases between. Germline values: CDR1 LGHNT, CDR2 FRNRAP.

In this sample, this clonotype turned up a few times. The J gene is TRBJ1-1, the V gene TRBV7-6; D gene uncertain. Germline V gives CDR1 SGHVS, CDR2 FNYEAQ. The CDR3 is 16 residues long. Trimming removed 1 base at V and 2 bases at J, with 14 bases between. CDR3 amino acids: CASSLGGGQANTEAFF. For the CDR3, the DNA is TGTGCCAGCAGCTTAGGAGGAGGTCAGGCTAACACTGAAGCTTTCTTT.

For the CDR3, the DNA is TGCAGTGCTAGGAGACAGGTTAATGAAAAACTGTTTTTT. Encoded protein: CSARRQVNEKLFF. This chain uses TRBV20-1 with TRBJ1-4; D perhaps matches TRBD1 (6 bases). The V and J ends lost 3 bases and 4 bases respectively, with 9 bases between them. Germline V CDR1 and CDR2: DFQATT, SNEGSKA (reference sequence). This CDR3 is built from 13 residues.

The table lists this clonotype with a few counts. CDR3 sequence reads: CSAVHSGGSVYEQYF. CDR3 sequence (DNA): TGCAGTGCTGTGCATAGCGGGGGCTCCGTCTACGAGCAGTACTTC. This chain connects TRBV20-1 to TRBJ2-7, with 9 bases matching TRBD2. The junction had 11 bases not matched to a gene; V was cut back by 5 bases and J by 3 bases. The CDR3 loop spans 15 amino acids. CDR1 is DFQATT and CDR2 is SNEGSKA in the germline V gene (reference sequence).

The chain combines TRBV11-2 with TRBJ2-1; 9 bases agree with TRBD1. The CDR3 runs 16 residues. Germline assignment: CDR1 SGHAT and CDR2 FQNNGV. Unmatched junction bases numbered 3, after V lost 1 base and J lost 2 bases. The chain's CDR3 is CASSLADRGAYNEQFF. The CDR3 DNA sequence: TGTGCCAGCAGCTTAGCCGACAGGGGGGCCTACAATGAGCAGTTCTTC.

The rearrangement joins TRBV5-8 to TRBJ2-6; D perhaps matches TRBD1 (6 bases). V was pared by 4 bases and J by 0 bases, with 17 bases between. The CDR3 spans 18 residues. Germline loops: CDR1 SGHTS, CDR2 YDEGEE. The CDR3 sequence is CASSLGWDIFSGANVLTF. The CDR3 coding sequence is TGTGCCAGCAGCCTAGGTTGGGACATATTCTCTGGGGCCAACGTCCTGACTTTC.

This chain uses TRBV19 with TRBJ1-2, with 8 nucleotides matching TRBD1. The CDR3 is made up of 15 amino acids. The germline V gene encodes CDR1 LNHDA and CDR2 SQIVND (reference sequence). The ends lost 5 bases at V and 8 bases at J; junction bases unmatched: 13. The CDR3 loop is CASSLDRGPYKGYTF. CDR3 nucleotides: TGTGCCAGTAGTCTTGACAGGGGCCCTTACAAAGGCTACACCTTC.

V gene TRBV11-2 combines with J gene TRBJ2-7, with 8 bases that match TRBD1. This CDR3 contains 15 residues. The germline gives CDR1 SGHAT, CDR2 FQNNGV. The J segment lost 2 bases and the V segment lost 5 bases, leaving 8 bases of the junction unmatched. The CDR3 sequence is CASSQADRGPYEQYF. CDR3 bases: TGTGCCAGCAGCCAAGCAGACAGGGGACCCTACGAGCAGTACTTC.